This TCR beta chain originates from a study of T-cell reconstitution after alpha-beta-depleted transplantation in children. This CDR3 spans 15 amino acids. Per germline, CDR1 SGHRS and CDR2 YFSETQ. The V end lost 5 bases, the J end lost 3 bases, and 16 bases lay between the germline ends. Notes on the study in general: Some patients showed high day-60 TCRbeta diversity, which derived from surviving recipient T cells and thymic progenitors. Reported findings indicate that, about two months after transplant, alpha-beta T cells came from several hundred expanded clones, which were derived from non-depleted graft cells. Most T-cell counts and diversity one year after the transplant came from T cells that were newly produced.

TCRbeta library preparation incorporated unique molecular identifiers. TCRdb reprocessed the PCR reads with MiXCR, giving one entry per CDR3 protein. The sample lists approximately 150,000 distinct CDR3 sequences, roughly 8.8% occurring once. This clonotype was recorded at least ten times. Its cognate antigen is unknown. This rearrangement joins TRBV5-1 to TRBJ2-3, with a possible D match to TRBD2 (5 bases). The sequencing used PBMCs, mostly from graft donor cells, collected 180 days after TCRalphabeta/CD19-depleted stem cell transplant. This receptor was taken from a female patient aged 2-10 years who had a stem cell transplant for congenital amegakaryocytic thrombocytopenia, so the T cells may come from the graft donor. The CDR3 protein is CASREATGHTDTQYF. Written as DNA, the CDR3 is TGCGCCAGCAGGGAGGCAACGGGCCATACAGATACGCAGTATTTT.